Detailed here is one T cell receptor (beta chain). This clone came up a few times. Its antigen remains unidentified. Per-base qualities were not stored, and no clone one base away is much larger. Trimming at the junction amounts to 3 bases on V and 7 bases on J, and the germline ends lie 10 bases apart. The CDR3 holds 12 amino acids from the cysteine to the phenylalanine. Of the read, only the CDR3 DNA is kept; its 36 bases are in frame from base 1. For CDR1 and CDR2, the germline V gene (reference sequence) lists GTSNPN and SVGIG. This sample is part of a study of beta chain features in type 1 diabetes (dated by TCRdb to the late 2010s). Study-level background: Mean age, gender distribution, total cell number and subset yield did not differ between patients and healthy donors. A total of 107,917,701 sorted cells were examined across all samples, and the number of cells per subset was strongly correlated with RNA yield. In the study, TCRB repertoires of sorted circulating CD4+ T cell subsets from recently diagnosed type 1 diabetes patients were compared with those of matched healthy donors. Regulatory and stem cell-like memory subsets were isolated from only 8 patients and roughly 8 healthy donors, whereas naive and central memory subsets came from all 30 or so donors.

A single peripheral blood draw of around 0.11 L on average was collected from each donor into heparinised tubes. Using a panel that included CD45RO, CCR7, CD25, CD127, CD95 and CD27, naive, central memory, regulatory and stem cell-like memory CD4+ T cells were sorted on a BD FACSAria II. A purity above 98% was achieved for all sorted populations. PBMCs were isolated right away by Lymphoprep density gradient centrifugation and were stained directly, without culture. To minimize batch effects, samples were stained and sorted in pairs, one healthy donor with one patient per experiment. The paper's findings and limits, for the study overall: Shorter templates might be favored by PCR, yet because patient and control samples were amplified and corrected together, any such skew would affect both groups equally. At VDJ recombination sites, type 1 diabetes patients had fewer insertions and more deleted nucleotides, which implies abnormalities in thymic rearrangement. In all four CD4+ subsets, TCRB CDR3 length was moderately but significantly shorter in type 1 diabetes patients. Because the HLA sub-analyses included only small numbers of individuals, any influence of HLA type on TCRB rearrangement was left unresolved. Naive, central memory and regulatory TCRB repertoires appeared to be more alike among patients than among healthy donors. Because cDNA rather than genomic DNA was sequenced, highly expressing activated cells could have been over-represented, although no difference in activation and CD3 levels was found between groups.

The entire isolated RNA was reverse transcribed using the High Capacity cDNA Reverse Transcription Kit, and thus expressed TCRB transcripts were sequenced. Naive, central memory and regulatory T cell samples underwent deep immunoSEQ sequencing, averaging around 3.6 million total reads per sample. Sorted cells were lysed in RLT buffer and RNA was extracted with DNase-treated RNeasy Micro or Mini kits, depending on cell number. To prevent cross-contamination, each cell subset was processed individually, whereas patient and healthy donor samples were processed jointly. The immunoSEQ multiplex PCR was used to amplify TCRB sequences from cDNA, generating 87-bp fragments that spanned the CDR3 region. Sequencing of the amplicons was performed on the Illumina HiSeq platform. The authors' analysis ran thus. PCR bias was corrected computationally using synthetic template baselines, and reads within Hamming distance 2 were collapsed, with unmergeable singletons discarded. Reads were aligned to IMGT to assign V, D and J genes, CDR3 length, and insertions or deletions at six rearrangement sites. Within each subset, clonotype counts were normalized to the number of sorted cells before true diversity and Gini coefficients were calculated with the tcR R package. The overlap coefficient, calculated on TCRB nucleotide sequences, was used to measure repertoire sharing. TCRdb obtained this table from immuneACCESS and retained in-frame rearrangements with V and J assigned. These tables miss some clones; where compared with another copy, unresolved V genes account for less than half of the shortfall, and the remainder is unexplained. V, J and clone size derive from that table, while D and trimming were established from the DNA sequence. In this sample the table shows about 130,000 clones, roughly 10% of which occur a single time. The biggest ten clones account for approximately 0.7% of the sample.

The receptor was derived from a man aged 25-40 years with type 1 diabetes. The chain is assembled from TRBV30 and TRBJ1-5; no D segment can be confidently identified. Sample: central memory CD4+ T cells from blood. The CDR3 protein: CAWSASGQPQHF. The DNA sequence is given as TGTGCCTGGAGCGCCTCGGGACAGCCCCAGCATTTT.